The subject of this entry is one T cell receptor beta chain. Its binding antigen is unknown. The sample holds no much larger clone one base away, and base qualities are not on file. The library came from the immunoSEQ multiplex PCR assay. The multiplex PCR relied on a mix of 60 forward primers for TCR Vbeta segments and 13 reverse primers for TCR Jbeta segments. The CDR3 region of rearranged TCR beta genes was amplified from genomic DNA by a multiplex PCR assay. On the Illumina HiSeq System, the amplified TCR beta libraries were sequenced as 87-base-pair reads. The paper's data handling went like this. In a later analysis, roughly 80 million unique TCR beta chains were counted across the 500 to 700 repertoires, and around 10 million of these chains were shared by at least two donors. Raw reads were error-corrected and collapsed into unique sequences with a nearest-neighbor algorithm that merged closely related sequences to remove PCR and sequencing errors. V, D and J gene segments were assigned by aligning CDR3 sequences to IMGT reference sequences. For a sequence to be retained, at least a six-nucleotide match to both a V gene segment and a J gene segment was required. A rearrangement was called productive if the CDR3 had no stop codons and remained in frame with V and J, and every other rearrangement was called non-productive. Following IMGT convention, CDR3 was defined as the stretch from the second conserved V-encoded cysteine up to the conserved J-encoded phenylalanine. The earlier analysis of 500 to 750 of the donors excluded any sequence lacking an unambiguous match to a single V gene segment. An earlier analysis of fewer than 650 of the donors classified V segments as functional when productive rearrangements were above 56.7% and as segregating when the standard deviation between donors was above 5%. A statistical classification framework was built to diagnose cytomegalovirus status from the catalog of TCR beta chain sequences. In a later analysis, V and J genes were assigned by comparing TCR nucleotide sequences against IMGT/GENE-DB human TR gene sequences. A later analysis assigned CDR3 sequences and most-parsimonious VDJ recombination scenarios with the TCRdist pipeline. In a later analysis, each TCR beta chain was defined by its CDR3 amino acid sequence together with its V-gene family, and reads without a unique V-gene family were excluded. A later analysis removed several hundred highly shared, low-generation-probability nucleotide sequences to deal with suspected cross-contamination and a sequencing artifact. For each public chain, a later analysis derived a clonal expansion index from normalized ranks of inferred template counts within each repertoire. In a later analysis, generation probabilities were computed using a VDJ recombination model fitted to out-of-frame rearrangements, and the results were checked against IGoR. In a later analysis, TCR-TCR, TCR-HLA and TCR-CMV co-occurrence was scored with hypergeometric tests, and a repertoire-size bias correction was applied to TCR pairs. A later analysis estimated false discovery rates by permuting HLA or CMV assignments 20 times. A later analysis grouped co-occurring TCRs with DBSCAN, adding TCRdist sequence similarity when clustering within HLA-allele-positive subsets. Co-occurrence clustering excluded repertoires with fewer than 30,000 or more than 120,000 public chains, plus five with anomalous nucleotide sharing. In its TCRdb copy, this immuneACCESS table keeps in-frame sequences only and misses some clones. Where compared with another copy, unresolved V genes explain less than half of these, and the others have no known cause. D and trimming were read from the DNA, whereas the V and J calls and clone size are those reported in that table. The sample table lists tens of thousands of clones, roughly 83% of them with a count of one. The top ten hold about 1.6% of the sample.

The entry originates in a study of cytomegalovirus exposure and HLA in healthy donors (dated by TCRdb to 2017 to 2019). About the full investigation: In an earlier analysis of around 540 of the donors, about 260 Gb of sequence data and 95 million to 130 million unique TCR beta sequences from about 179 million T cells were reported. About 320 gigabases of sequencing data and tens of millions of unique TCR sequences were included in an early release covering roughly 600 HLA-typed donors. Both class I and class II loci were covered by HLA typing, at four-digit resolution. Alongside the repertoire data, information on donor age, sex, ethnicity and CMV serostatus was compiled. A few DR-DQ haplotypes were handled as single units for association and clustering because linkage in the cohort was strong. The study was designed to test whether signatures of past pathogen exposure could be identified by cataloging public T cell receptors. A separate validation cohort of approximately 120 different subjects was used in addition to the 666-subject first cohort. Among 398 genotyped donors of the cohort, an average of approximately 250,000 unique TCR beta nucleotide sequences were sequenced per donor, around 20% of them non-productive. In an earlier analysis of 500 to 650 of the donors, high-throughput TCR beta sequencing was used to judge whether each TCR beta V gene segment behaved as functional or pseudogenic. In the later analysis, no new phenotypic data were used to find candidate immune exposures; instead, reliance was placed on TCR beta sequences and their occurrence across donors. Using immunosequencing, the study profiled T cell repertoires from 666 subjects and related those repertoires to cytomegalovirus serostatus. High-throughput TCR immunosequencing, statistical association of individual TCRs with disease status, and machine learning were combined to predict cytomegalovirus infection status. Genome-wide SNP genotypes for about 65% of the roughly 670 donors were used in a later genetic analysis, which treated that subset as a discovery cohort. Typing coverage varied by locus: roughly 629-630 donors for A, B, C, DRB1 and DQB1; roughly 510 for DQA1; nearly 610 for DPA1; under 490 for DPB1. Every discovery cohort repertoire had been produced on one sequencing platform. The genetic ancestry cluster associated with self-reported Caucasian donors included roughly four fifths of the roughly 400 genotyped donors. In a later analysis, previously published TCR beta repertoires from hundreds of donors were re-analyzed and high-resolution HLA genotyping was added so that TCR occurrence patterns could be studied. Overall study outcomes, separate from this receptor: About 17 rarely observed V segments, including chromosome 9 orphons, were excluded from the earlier analysis of a few hundred of the donors because counts were too low. Compared with equally common non-associated chains, HLA-associated TCR beta chains in a later analysis were more clonally expanded and had lower generation probabilities. In the study, approximately 160 TCR beta chains were listed as associated with cytomegalovirus. Most TCR sequences were seen in very few donors, while some public TCRs were found in many individuals. In a later genetic analysis, a missense DCLRE1C variant was associated with V-gene and J-gene trimming of TCR beta chains, and the association was replicated in an independent cohort. Linkage disequilibrium might explain the correlated functional status among segregating V segments, but an unknown experimental factor could not be ruled out. In an earlier analysis of 587 of the donors, most TCR beta V segments appeared in productive rearrangements about 87% or about 30% of the time, broadly matching IMGT annotations. A further reported finding was that TCR beta sequences accurately predicted the HLA-A and HLA-B alleles for most subjects in the first cohort. Presence/absence analyses assumed roughly uniform sequencing depth across donors, an assumption that may not hold. The classifier was reported to diagnose cytomegalovirus status with high specificity and sensitivity in both the original cohort and the validation cohort. A cluster of highly shared sequence variants was judged likely to be a technical artifact of the sequencing pipeline. When HLA alleles, especially DR and DQ, strongly co-occurred, attributing TCR associations to individual alleles was difficult. According to a later analysis, most CMV-associated TCR beta chains appeared to be HLA-restricted, and the HLA associations seemed to be driven largely by CMV exposure. In vitro tests confirmed that a few of the cytomegalovirus-associated TCR beta chains recognize cytomegalovirus antigens. Immune exposure information for the cohort was limited to CMV serostatus. In a later analysis, the rate of TCR association differed among HLA loci, with DRB1 alleles having the most associated TCRs and HLA-C alleles having the fewest. It was suggested by the authors that the approach could potentially be generalized to other disease states and immunological phenotypes. Because some donors lacked HLA typing at each locus, the association tests relied only on the typed subset. In a later genetic analysis, fewer N-insertions in productive TCRs were reported among donors in an Asian-associated ancestry cluster than the approximately 670-donor mean. A later analysis reported that several top co-occurrence clusters appeared linked to parvovirus B19, influenza, CMV and Epstein-Barr virus. In a later analysis, about 16,000 TCR beta sequences were associated with specific HLA alleles at a false discovery rate of 0.05. Some IMGT-functional V segments, including TRBV6-2 and TRBV6-3, could not be told apart with the 87-base-pair reads, so those segments were excluded. This cohort had only TCR beta chains sequenced, and the lack of alpha or paired-chain data limited which features could be detected.

The cohort comprised 666 healthy bone marrow donors. Cohort members were all nominally healthy when sampled, although unrecorded immune exposures were likely present. CMV serostatus was positive for 289 and negative for about 50% of the roughly 700 cohort members, and was not recorded for this donor. A peripheral blood sample was collected from each donor, and TCR beta sequencing was performed on peripheral blood mononuclear cells. Genomic DNA was extracted from the blood cell samples with the Qiagen DNeasy Blood Extraction Kit. Trimming leaves V shorter by 0 bases and J shorter by 4 bases, with the junction holding 8 bases beyond the gene matches. Its CDR3 holds 16 amino acids, cysteine through phenylalanine. The CDR3 DNA has 48 bases and is translated from base 1. Per the germline V gene, LGHNA is the CDR1 and YSLEER is the CDR2.

The V gene is TRBV4-3 and the J gene is TRBJ1-2; 7 of the junction bases match TRBD1. What was sequenced was PBMCs. This clonotype originated in a human donor in good health. The nucleotides read TGCGCCAGCAGCCAAGACCCCGGGGACAGAATCTATGGCTACACCTTC. This encodes CASSQDPGDRIYGYTF.